The clone carrying this TCR beta chain was observed a handful of times. These data are taken from a study of cytomegalovirus exposure and HLA in healthy donors. This CDR3 contains 13 residues. V dropped 11 bases and J dropped 4 bases, with 15 bases sitting between them. In germline, CDR1 is WNHNN, CDR2 SYGVQD (reference sequence). Generated by immunoSEQ multiplex PCR, the TCRdb table keeps only in-frame clones and is missing some. The profile shows 200,000 to 250,000 clones, over 80% of them singletons. V usage is TRBV10-1 and J usage is TRBJ2-1; weak D call: TRBD1 (6 bases). Material for sequencing was PBMCs. The TCR sequence derives from a woman aged 25 to 39 in good health and CMV-seropositive. The CDR3 nucleotides read TGCGCCTCTGCTGGGACAAAGTACAATGAGCAGTTCTTC. It encodes CASAGTKYNEQFF.